These 16 T cell receptor beta chains originate from one sample sequenced in a study of shared clonotypes between healthy human individuals. Only in-frame clones appear in the TCRdb table, and some are missing; sequencing was by immunoSEQ multiplex PCR. The repertoire holds around 700,000 clones, around three quarters seen once, with around 1.8% in the top ten. Sequencing was performed on memory CD4+ T cells sorted from blood. Regarding subset: CD45RA-negative fraction. All receptors derive from a woman in her 30s in good health.

The sample holds many counts of this clone. The J gene is TRBJ2-7, the V gene TRBV7-2; a possible D gene is TRBD1 (5 bases). Trimming took off 5 bases at V and 5 bases at J, with 19 bases between the two ends. Germline V gives CDR1 SGHTA, CDR2 FQGNSA. CDR3 length equals 15 residues. CDR3 sequence reads: CASSLGAASFNEQYF. As DNA, the CDR3 is TGTGCCAGCAGCCTAGGGGCGGCTAGTTTTAACGAGCAGTACTTC.

This clone was observed once. The chain links TRBV19 to TRBJ1-2, with 11 bases lining up with TRBD1. The CDR3 extends over 15 amino acids. The J segment lost 6 bases and the V segment lost 2 bases, leaving 5 bases of the junction unmatched. The V gene's germline CDR1 is LNHDA and CDR2 SQIVND (reference sequence). CDR3 loop: CASSIMGTGGDGYTF. The DNA of the CDR3 is TGTGCCAGTAGTATAATGGGGACAGGGGGTGATGGCTACACCTTC.

A few counts support this clone. V gene TRBV7-9 combines with J gene TRBJ1-2; no clear D gene. The V end was cut by 7 bases, the J end by 8 bases, with 11 bases between. The CDR3 has 11 amino acids. Germline loops: CDR1 SEHNR, CDR2 FQNEAQ (reference sequence). The CDR3 coding sequence is TGTGCCAGCACCATCCTTGGCGGCTACACCTTC. The encoded protein is CASTILGGYTF.

The J gene is TRBJ1-2, the V gene TRBV4-2; D not resolved. Germline lookup yields CDR1 LGHNA and CDR2 YNFKEQ. The V end was cut by 3 bases, the J end by 8 bases, with 13 bases between. The CDR3 contains 13 residues. The chain's CDR3 is CASSHSGEDGYTF. The CDR3 DNA reads TGTGCCAGCAGCCATTCCGGGGAAGACGGCTACACCTTC.

CDR3 in amino acids: CASSQAGGGTDTQYF. The CDR3 DNA follows: TGTGCCAGCAGCCAAGCGGGAGGAGGTACAGATACGCAGTATTTT. The chain carries TRBV6-5 and TRBJ2-3; 9 bases align to TRBD2. The CDR3 extends over 15 amino acids. The germline gives CDR1 MNHEY, CDR2 SVGAGI. V lost 6 bases and J lost 3; bases outside the gene matches: 7.

Note on this clone: The same CDR3 is also encoded by other DNA sequences in this sample. The gene calls are TRBV28 and TRBJ2-7; D unresolved. With 4 bases removed from V and 4 bases from J, the gap between germline ends came to 8 bases. The V gene's germline CDR1 is MDHEN and CDR2 SYDVKM. The CDR3 is 12 residues long. CDR3 residues: CASSSVTYEQYF. The CDR3 DNA sequence: TGTGCCAGCAGTTCCGTGACTTACGAGCAGTACTTC.

This clone was found once. V and J are TRBV28 and TRBJ2-7, with 7 positions matching TRBD2. This CDR3 contains 12 residues. Germline CDR1 reads MDHEN; CDR2 reads SYDVKM. V dropped 4 bases and J dropped 4; count of bases not matched to a gene: 1. CDR3 loop: CASSWGLYEQYF. In DNA, the CDR3 is TGTGCCAGCAGTTGGGGACTATACGAGCAGTACTTC.

Turning to this clone: A read error is likely here: a far larger clone is one base away. The same CDR3 is also encoded by other DNA sequences in this sample. This chain links TRBV6-1 with TRBJ2-3; 7 bases line up with TRBD1. The CDR3 has 15 amino acids. Germline assignment: CDR1 MNHNS and CDR2 SASEGT. V lost 4 bases, J lost 3 bases, and 7 bases stayed unmatched. The DNA of the CDR3 is TGTGCCAGCAGTGGTGGGACAGAGAGTACAGATACGCAGTATTTT. This translates into CASSGGTESTDTQYF.

V is TRBV11-2 and J is TRBJ2-2; D remains ambiguous. V dropped 5 bases and J dropped 2 bases, with 9 bases sitting between them. Germline lookup yields CDR1 SGHAT and CDR2 FQNNGV. CDR3 size: 14 residues. The DNA for the CDR3 is TGTGCCAGCAGCCGCACGATCAACACCGGGGAGCTGTTTTTT. Translating gives CASSRTINTGELFF.

This clone occurred a few times. CDR3 loop: CSVLGTGDTQYF. In DNA form, the CDR3 reads TGCAGCGTCTTGGGGACTGGCGATACGCAGTATTTT. This chain joins TRBV29-1 and TRBJ2-3; TRBD2 might be the D (6 bases). In germline, CDR1 is SQVTM, CDR2 ANQGSEA. This CDR3 contains 12 residues. V lost 6 bases and J 6 bases, leaving 13 bases between the germline ends.

This sequence joins TRBV7-9 and TRBJ2-4; 12 nucleotides agree with TRBD2. Germline CDR1 and CDR2: SEHNR and FQNEAQ (reference sequence). The V and J ends lost 1 base and 11 bases, in that order; junction bases with no gene match: 6. CDR3 length: 15 amino acids. The DNA of the CDR3 is TGTGCCAGCAGCTTAGAAGGACTAGCGGGAATGGTTCAGTACTTC. It specifies CASSLEGLAGMVQYF. The full variable domain, rest sourced from reference TRBV7-9 and TRBJ2-4, is DTGVSQNPRHKITKRGQNVTFRCDPISEHNRLYWYRQTLGQGPEFLTYFQNEAQLEKSRLLSDRFSAERPKGSFSTLEIQRTEQGDSAMYLCASSLEGLAGMVQYFGAGTRLSVL.

The chain uses TRBV11-2 and TRBJ1-1; no firm D call. The CDR3 contains 15 residues. V was clipped by 5 bases and J by 4 bases, with 17 bases between them. Germline V gives CDR1 SGHAT, CDR2 FQNNGV. As DNA, the CDR3 is TGTGCCAGCAGCCCCGTCCTGGGTTGGAGCACTGAAGCTTTCTTT. The encoded protein is CASSPVLGWSTEAFF.

The rearrangement joins TRBV5-1 to TRBJ2-1; 13 positions match TRBD2. The V and J ends lost 1 base and 9 bases, in that order; junction bases with no gene match: 10. CDR1 is SGHRS and CDR2 is YFSETQ in the germline V gene. This CDR3 has 17 amino acids. In DNA, the CDR3 is TGCGCCAGCAGCTTGTTGGGACTAGCGGGAAGAGGGGGTGAGCAGTTCTTC. This sequence encodes CASSLLGLAGRGGEQFF.

The rearrangement links TRBV7-9 to TRBJ1-2, with D possibly being TRBD1 (5 bases). This CDR3 is 14 amino acids long. Trimming stripped 5 bases from V and 4 bases from J, with 14 bases between. Germline V gene lookup returns CDR1 SEHNR and CDR2 FQNEAQ (reference sequence). The CDR3, as DNA: TGTGCCAGCAGCAAGACAGCTTCTTTCTATGGCTACACCTTC. Its translation: CASSKTASFYGYTF. Looking up the rest from reference TRBV7-9 and TRBJ1-2 gives the full variable domain: DTGVSQNPRHKITKRGQNVTFRCDPISEHNRLYWYRQTLGQGPEFLTYFQNEAQLEKSRLLSDRFSAERPKGSFSTLEIQRTEQGDSAMYLCASSKTASFYGYTFGSGTRLTVV.

The chain employs TRBV14 and TRBJ2-2; D uncertain. CDR1 is SGHDN and CDR2 is FVKESK in the germline V gene. V shed 0 bases and J shed 4 bases, with 3 bases lying between them. This CDR3 is 13 amino acids long. CDR3 residues: CASSQDLTGELFF. In nucleotides, the CDR3 is TGTGCCAGCAGCCAAGATCTCACCGGGGAGCTGTTTTTT.

The rearrangement links TRBV29-1 to TRBJ2-5, with a tentative D call TRBD1 (5 bases). The last part of the DNA fits TRBJ2-7 better; the J call may be wrong. The CDR3 runs to 14 residues. Germline CDR1 SQVTM, CDR2 ANQGSEA. The CDR3 sequence is CSVVGPRSSYEQYF. In nucleotides, the CDR3 is TGCAGCGTTGTGGGGCCCAGAAGCTCCTACGAGCAGTACTTC.